This T cell receptor (beta chain) was found in a study of cytomegalovirus exposure and HLA in healthy donors (dated by TCRdb to the late 2010s). Background on the whole study: An earlier analysis of approximately 550 of the donors reported roughly 270 Gb of sequence data and around 110 million unique TCR beta sequences from roughly 180 million T cells. In a later analysis, previously published TCR beta repertoires from roughly 710 donors were re-analyzed and high-resolution HLA genotyping was added so that TCR occurrence patterns could be studied. An early release covering roughly 640 HLA-typed donors comprised about 290 gigabases of sequencing data and some 79 million unique TCR sequences. In an earlier analysis of 587 of the donors, high-throughput TCR beta sequencing was used to judge whether each TCR beta V gene segment behaved as functional or pseudogenic. The study aimed to test whether signatures of past pathogen exposure could be identified by cataloging public T cell receptors. Roughly five DR-DQ haplotypes were handled as single units for association and clustering because linkage in the cohort was strong. In the later analysis, no new phenotypic data were used to find candidate immune exposures; instead, reliance was placed on TCR beta sequences and their occurrence across donors. Using immunosequencing, the study profiled T cell repertoires from around 680 subjects and related those repertoires to cytomegalovirus serostatus. Across roughly 420 genotyped donors of the cohort, an average of about 220,000 unique TCR beta nucleotide sequences per donor were sequenced, and roughly 20% of those sequences were non-productive. Of the roughly 420 genotyped donors, approximately 80% were placed in the genetic ancestry cluster associated with self-reported Caucasian donors. All discovery cohort repertoires had been generated using a single sequencing platform. In addition to the first cohort of roughly 670 subjects, a separate validation cohort of approximately 110 different subjects was used. A later genetic analysis took genome-wide SNP genotypes for about 65% of the roughly 670 donors and used that subset as a discovery cohort. HLA typing covered class I and class II loci at four-digit resolution. Alongside the repertoire data, information on donor age, sex, ethnicity and CMV serostatus was compiled. High-throughput TCR immunosequencing, statistical association of individual TCRs with disease status, and machine learning were combined to predict cytomegalovirus infection status. Typing coverage varied by locus: roughly 620-630 donors for A, B, C, DRB1 and DQB1; roughly 500 for DQA1; over 600 for DPA1; approximately 470 for DPB1.

The cohort was made up of roughly 670 healthy bone marrow donors. At the time of sampling, all cohort members were nominally healthy, though unrecorded immune exposures were likely present. The donor tested CMV seronegative, placing the donor among the 350 to 400 seronegative members of the cohort. A peripheral blood sample was provided by each donor, and peripheral blood mononuclear cells were used for TCR beta sequencing. The Qiagen DNeasy Blood Extraction Kit was used to extract genomic DNA from the blood cell samples. The paper as a whole reports these results and caveats: Across donors, most TCR sequences were observed very rarely, whereas some public TCRs were present in many individuals. Cytomegalovirus status was reported to be diagnosed by the classifier with high specificity and sensitivity in both the original and validation cohorts. Because counts were too low, some 17 rarely observed V segments, including chromosome 9 orphons, were left out of the earlier analysis of approximately 580 of the donors. Three of the identified cytomegalovirus-associated TCR beta chains were confirmed in vitro to be specific for cytomegalovirus antigens. It was suggested by the authors that the approach could potentially be generalized to other disease states and immunological phenotypes. According to a later analysis, TCR association rates differed among HLA loci, with DRB1 alleles showing the most associated TCRs and HLA-C alleles showing the fewest. According to a later analysis, most CMV-associated TCR beta chains appeared to be HLA-restricted, and the HLA associations seemed to be driven largely by CMV exposure. A later analysis associated about 18,000 TCR beta sequences with specific HLA alleles at a false discovery rate of 0.05. Because the 87-base-pair reads could not distinguish some IMGT-functional V segments, including TRBV6-2 and TRBV6-3, those segments were excluded. The study gave a list of under 200 TCR beta chains associated with cytomegalovirus. According to a later analysis, parvovirus B19, influenza, CMV and Epstein-Barr virus appeared linked to several top co-occurrence clusters. In an earlier analysis of around 600 of the donors, most TCR beta V segments appeared in productive rearrangements about 87% or about 30% of the time, broadly matching IMGT annotations. A later analysis found that HLA-associated TCR beta chains were more clonally expanded and had lower generation probabilities than equally common non-associated chains. In this cohort, only TCR beta chains were sequenced, and detectable features were limited by the absence of alpha or paired-chain data. Because some donors lacked HLA typing at each locus, the association tests relied only on the typed subset. Immune exposure information for the cohort was limited to CMV serostatus. Compared with the 666-donor mean, donors in an Asian-associated ancestry cluster had fewer N-insertions in productive TCRs, according to a later genetic analysis. Roughly uniform sequencing depth across donors was assumed in presence/absence analyses, although this assumption may not hold. Assigning TCR associations to individual alleles was difficult when HLA alleles, especially DR and DQ, strongly co-occurred. Correlated functional status among segregating V segments might be attributable to linkage disequilibrium, but an unknown experimental factor could not be ruled out. A later genetic analysis associated a missense DCLRE1C variant with V-gene and J-gene trimming of TCR beta chains, and an independent cohort replicated the association. The sequencing pipeline was judged likely to have produced a cluster of highly shared sequence variants as a technical artifact. A further reported finding was that TCR beta sequences accurately predicted the HLA-A and HLA-B alleles for most subjects in the first cohort.

Library method: the immunoSEQ multiplex PCR assay. The multiplex PCR relied on a mix of 60 forward primers for TCR Vbeta segments and 13 reverse primers for TCR Jbeta segments. The CDR3 region of rearranged TCR beta genes was amplified from genomic DNA with a multiplex PCR assay. Amplified TCR beta libraries were sequenced as 87-base-pair reads on the Illumina HiSeq System. Turning to the authors' computational methods: A later analysis tallied around 80 million unique TCR beta chains across the 660 or so repertoires, and 10 million to 11 million of those chains were shared by two or more donors. To remove PCR and sequencing errors, raw reads were error-corrected and collapsed into unique sequences using a nearest-neighbor algorithm that merged closely related sequences. V, D and J gene segments were assigned by aligning CDR3 sequences to IMGT reference sequences. For a sequence to be retained, a match of at least six nucleotides was required to both a V gene segment and a J gene segment. Rearrangements were classified as productive when the CDR3 lacked stop codons and remained in frame with V and J, and all other rearrangements were classified as non-productive. CDR3 was defined by IMGT convention, running from the second conserved V-encoded cysteine to the conserved J-encoded phenylalanine. Sequences without an unambiguous match to a single V gene segment were excluded from the earlier analysis of about 640 of the donors. An earlier analysis of a few hundred of the donors called V segments functional above 56.7% productive rearrangements and segregating when the between-donor standard deviation exceeded 5%. A statistical classification framework was built to diagnose cytomegalovirus status from the catalog of TCR beta chain sequences. In a later analysis, V and J genes were assigned by comparing TCR nucleotide sequences against IMGT/GENE-DB human TR gene sequences. Using the TCRdist pipeline, a later analysis assigned CDR3 sequences along with most-parsimonious VDJ recombination scenarios. A later analysis defined each TCR beta chain by its CDR3 amino acid sequence plus V-gene family, and excluded reads lacking a unique V-gene family. A later analysis removed roughly 590 highly shared, low-generation-probability nucleotide sequences to deal with suspected cross-contamination and a sequencing artifact. In a later analysis, a clonal expansion index was calculated for each public chain from normalized within-repertoire ranks of inferred template counts. A later analysis computed generation probabilities with a VDJ recombination model fitted to out-of-frame rearrangements, and checked the results against IGoR. Hypergeometric tests were used in a later analysis to score TCR-TCR, TCR-HLA and TCR-CMV co-occurrence, with a repertoire-size bias correction applied to the TCR pairs. To estimate false discovery rates, a later analysis permuted the HLA or CMV assignments 20 times. A later analysis grouped co-occurring TCRs with DBSCAN, adding TCRdist sequence similarity when clustering within HLA-allele-positive subsets. For co-occurrence clustering, repertoires with fewer than 30,000 or more than 120,000 public chains were excluded, along with several repertoires with anomalous nucleotide sharing. Not all clones reach the TCRdb copy of this immuneACCESS table, which keeps in-frame sequences only. Checked studies attribute under half of the gap to unresolved V genes and leave the rest unexplained. The V and J calls and clone size come from that table; D and trimming were worked out from the DNA. The sample has about 160,000 clones on record, over 60% of them singletons. The ten biggest clones cover 1.5% to 2% of the sample.

The germline V gene encodes CDR1 DFQATT and CDR2 SNEGSKA (reference sequence). The germline ends are 13 bases apart after V is trimmed by 5 bases and J by 9 bases. The CDR3 starts with the cysteine, ends with the phenylalanine, and has 11 residues. The kept DNA is CDR3 alone, 33 bases in frame from the first base. As concerns this clone: It lacks a known antigen. Base qualities are not recorded, but no much larger clone differs from it by a single base.

The sequenced sample consisted of PBMCs. This TCR came from a woman under 40 in good health and CMV-seronegative. The V and J segments used are TRBV20-1 and TRBJ1-1; the D gene is possibly TRBD1, with 5 bases matching. In nucleotides, the sequence is TGCAGTGCTGCCGGTACAGGCAAAGCTTTCTTT. This yields the protein CSAAGTGKAFF.